The sequence of this T cell receptor (beta chain) was determined in a study of T cell responses to AZD1222 COVID-19 vaccine (dated by TCRdb to about 2021). In the study overall: AZD1222 recipients with second doses at about 4 weeks or about 12 weeks were pooled, because spike-specific TCR depth and breadth did not differ between schedules. Trial participants were enrolled by age into 18-55, 56-69 and 70-plus year subgroups, with around 150, 28 and 57 TCR-sequenced participants respectively. A total of 233 trial participants underwent TCR sequencing, of whom 200 to 220 received two doses of AZD1222 and about 26 received two doses of the MenACWY control vaccine.

The CDR3 runs 14 amino acids, cysteine and phenylalanine included. The DNA shown is the 42-base CDR3, in frame from base 1. The CDR1 and CDR2 encoded by the germline V gene are SGHRS and YFSETQ. V loses 0 bases, J loses 4 bases, and the germline ends lie 5 bases apart. The intended sense of this specimen's time point label: baseline before first vaccination. Vaccinee samples came from UK trials COV001 and COV002, including a single-blind randomized controlled phase 2/3 trial of AZD1222 (ChAdOx1 nCoV-19) in healthy adults. Trial participant PBMC samples were collected at day 0 and day 28 after the second dose for TCRbeta chain sequencing. What the authors observed across the whole study: The 56-69-year group was small, and its depth increase did not reach significance, likely because of low power. Because no samples from the day 14 peak response were available, repertoires could be characterized only after the peak T cell response. Reportedly, almost half of the unique spike-specific TCRs recognized epitopes lying outside the regions that are mutated in the B.1.351 and B.1.1.7 variants. Conclusions about previously exposed vaccinees were limited because only 5 or 6 AZD1222 recipients were SARS-CoV-2 seropositive at baseline. The vaccine-associated CD4 TCRs covered the entire spike protein, and the dominant responses fell in regions 160-218 and 743-854. Participants were mostly white British, with more females than males. The authors suggested clonal diversity may have been underestimated. After two AZD1222 doses, both the breadth and the depth of spike-specific TCRs were significantly higher than at day 0 and than in MenACWY recipients.

Comments on this clone: No antigen is known for it. The record has no base qualities; no much larger clone is one base away.

The CDR3 regions of human TCRbeta chains were analyzed by immunosequencing. The published analysis was carried out like this. Repertoire TCRs were checked for matches against a reference library of SARS-CoV-2-specific TCRs that had been generated using the MIRA antigen-specificity platform. Breadth was defined as the fraction of unique TCRs that were SARS-CoV-2-associated. Depth was defined as the fraction of total T cells that were SARS-CoV-2-associated. Using the MIRA data, each spike-specific TCR was assigned both to the spike region to which the TCR was reactive and to a CD4 or CD8 class. Log10-transformed breadth and depth values were compared by one-way ANOVA with Sidak's multiple comparisons tests. In TCRdb, the immuneACCESS table is reduced to in-frame sequences with V and J assigned. These tables do not hold every clone; where another copy was compared, an unresolved V gene accounts for under half, and the others remain unexplained. That table furnishes V, J and clone size, whereas the DNA furnished D and trimming. This sample has tens of thousands of clones in its table, and 80% of those were observed once. The top ten hold about 20% of the sample.

Rearrangement joined TRBV5-1 to TRBJ2-6, with the identity of the D gene unclear. Source: peripheral blood, taken on day 0 of AZD1222 vaccination. This clonotype was obtained from an adult in good health. The CDR3 amino acid sequence is: CASSLAPGANVLTF. DNA sequence: TGCGCCAGCAGCTTGGCCCCAGGGGCCAACGTCCTGACTTTC.